This TCR beta chain was sequenced for a study of beta chain features in type 1 diabetes. Study-wide results and caveats: A possible short-template PCR bias applies equally to patients and controls. Type 1 diabetes patients had TCRB CDR3s that were shorter (moderately but significantly so) in all four CD4+ subsets.

Every bit of the isolated RNA underwent reverse transcription, so sequencing read expressed TCRB transcripts. The protocol was immunoSEQ multiplex PCR, while the TCRdb copy is restricted to in-frame clones and leaves out a portion. Among 310,000 or so clones listed, approximately 10% were seen once. As to this clone: The antigen remains unidentified.

Germline V gene lookup returns CDR1 KGHSH and CDR2 LQKENI. CDR3 length: 14 amino acids. Trimming took 3 bases from V and 0 from J, leaving 8 bases between them. It was one heparinised blood draw, averaging around 120 mL, that each donor gave. CD4+ naive, central memory, regulatory and stem cell-like memory subsets were isolated by sorting on CD45RO/CCR7/CD25/CD127/CD95/CD27. Sequencing used central memory CD4+ T cells from blood. The receptor comes from a young man with type 1 diabetes. V is TRBV18 and J is TRBJ1-2; no definite D call. CDR3 protein: CASSPRKANYGYTF. Written as DNA, the CDR3 is TGTGCCAGCTCACCGAGGAAAGCTAACTATGGCTACACCTTC.